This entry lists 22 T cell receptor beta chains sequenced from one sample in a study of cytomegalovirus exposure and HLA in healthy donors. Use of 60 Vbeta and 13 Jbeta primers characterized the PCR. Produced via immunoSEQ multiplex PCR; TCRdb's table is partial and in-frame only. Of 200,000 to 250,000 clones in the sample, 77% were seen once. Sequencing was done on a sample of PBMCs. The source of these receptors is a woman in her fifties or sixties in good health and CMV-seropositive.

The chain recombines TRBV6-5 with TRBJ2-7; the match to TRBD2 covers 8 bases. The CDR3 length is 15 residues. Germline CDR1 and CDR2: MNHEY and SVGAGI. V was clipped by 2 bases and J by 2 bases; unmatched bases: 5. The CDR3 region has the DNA TGTGCCAGCAGTTACGGTCCAGCGGGAGCCTACGAGCAGTACTTC. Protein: CASSYGPAGAYEQYF.

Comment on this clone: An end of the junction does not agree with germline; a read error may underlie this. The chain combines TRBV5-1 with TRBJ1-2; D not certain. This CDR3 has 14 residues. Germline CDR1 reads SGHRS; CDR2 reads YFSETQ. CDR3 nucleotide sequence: TGCGCCAGCAGCTTCGGGGTACCTAACTATGGCCACACCTTC. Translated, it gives CASSFGVPNYGHTF. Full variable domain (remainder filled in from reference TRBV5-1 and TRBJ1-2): KAGVTQTPRYLIKTRGQQVTLSCSPISGHRSVSWYQQTPGQGLQFLFEYFSETQRNKGNFPGRFSGRQFSNSRSEMNVSTLELGDSALYLCASSFGVPNYGHTFGSGTRLTVV.

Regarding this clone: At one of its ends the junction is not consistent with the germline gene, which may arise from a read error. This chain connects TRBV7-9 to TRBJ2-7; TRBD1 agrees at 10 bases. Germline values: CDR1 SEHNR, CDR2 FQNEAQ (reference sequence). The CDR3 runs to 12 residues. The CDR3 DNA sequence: TGTTCCAGCAGCAGGGACAGGGGCGAGCAGTACTTC. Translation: CSSSRDRGEQYF. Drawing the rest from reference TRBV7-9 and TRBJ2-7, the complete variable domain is DTGVSQNPRHKITKRGQNVTFRCDPISEHNRLYWYRQTLGQGPEFLTYFQNEAQLEKSRLLSDRFSAERPKGSFSTLEIQRTEQGDSAMYLCSSSRDRGEQYFGPGTRLTVT.

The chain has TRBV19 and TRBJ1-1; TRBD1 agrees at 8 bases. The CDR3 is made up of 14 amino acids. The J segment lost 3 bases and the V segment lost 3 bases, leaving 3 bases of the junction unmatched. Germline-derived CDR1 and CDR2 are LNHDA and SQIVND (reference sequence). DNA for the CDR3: TGTGCCAGTAGTATTTCAGGGGGCGACACTGAAGCTTTCTTT. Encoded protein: CASSISGGDTEAFF.

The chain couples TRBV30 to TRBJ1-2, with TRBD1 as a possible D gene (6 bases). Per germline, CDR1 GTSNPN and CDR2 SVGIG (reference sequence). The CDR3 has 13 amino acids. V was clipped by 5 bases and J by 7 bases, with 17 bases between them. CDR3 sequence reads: CAWGKQGEAGYTF. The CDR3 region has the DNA TGTGCCTGGGGAAAACAGGGAGAAGCTGGCTACACCTTC. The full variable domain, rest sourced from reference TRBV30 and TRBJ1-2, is SQTIHQWPATLVQPVGSPLSLECTVEGTSNPNLYWYRQAAGRGLQLLFYSVGIGQISSEVPQNLSASRPQDRQFILSSKKLLLSDSGFYLCAWGKQGEAGYTFGSGTRLTVV.

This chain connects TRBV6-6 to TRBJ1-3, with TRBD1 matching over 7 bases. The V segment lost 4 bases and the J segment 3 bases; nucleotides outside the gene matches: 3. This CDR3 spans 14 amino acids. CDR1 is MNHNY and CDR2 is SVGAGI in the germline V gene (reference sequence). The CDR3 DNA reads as TGTGCCAGCAGTTCCCAGGGGGGTGGAAACACCATATATTTT. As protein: CASSSQGGGNTIYF.

The DNA for the CDR3 is TGTGCCAGCTCACCGACAGAGAGCTCCTATAATTCACCCCTCCACTTT. Translation: CASSPTESSYNSPLHF. This chain uses TRBV18 with TRBJ1-6; TRBD1 might be the D (5 bases). Germline-derived CDR1 and CDR2 are KGHSH and LQKENI. Deletions cut 3 bases from V and 0 bases from J, with 9 bases between. The CDR3 is 16 residues long.

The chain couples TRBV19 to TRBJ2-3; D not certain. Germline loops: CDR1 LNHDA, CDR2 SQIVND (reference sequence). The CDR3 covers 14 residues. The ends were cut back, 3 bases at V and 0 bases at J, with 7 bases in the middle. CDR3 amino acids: CASSMSVSTDTQYF. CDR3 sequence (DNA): TGTGCCAGTAGTATGAGCGTAAGCACAGATACGCAGTATTTT.

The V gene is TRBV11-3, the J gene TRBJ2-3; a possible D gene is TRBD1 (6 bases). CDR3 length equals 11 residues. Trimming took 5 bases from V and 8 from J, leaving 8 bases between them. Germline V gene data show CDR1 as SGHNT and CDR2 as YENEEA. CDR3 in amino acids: CASSEQGTQYF. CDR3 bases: TGTGCCAGCAGCGAACAGGGTACGCAGTATTTT.

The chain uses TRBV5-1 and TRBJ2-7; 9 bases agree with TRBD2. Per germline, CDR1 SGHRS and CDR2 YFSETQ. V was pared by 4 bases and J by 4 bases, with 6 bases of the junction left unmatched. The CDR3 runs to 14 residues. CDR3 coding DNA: TGCGCCAGCAGCCGCACTAGCGGGTTATACGAGCAGTACTTC. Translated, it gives CASSRTSGLYEQYF.

In nucleotides, the CDR3 is TGCGCCAGCAGCTTGGGTCTAGCGGGGTCCGAGACAGATACGCAGTATTTT. This sequence encodes CASSLGLAGSETDTQYF. The chain combines TRBV5-1 with TRBJ2-3; 9 nucleotides match TRBD2. The junction had 8 bases not matched to a gene; V was cut back by 0 bases and J by 3 bases. Germline V CDR1 and CDR2: SGHRS, YFSETQ. The CDR3 loop spans 17 amino acids.

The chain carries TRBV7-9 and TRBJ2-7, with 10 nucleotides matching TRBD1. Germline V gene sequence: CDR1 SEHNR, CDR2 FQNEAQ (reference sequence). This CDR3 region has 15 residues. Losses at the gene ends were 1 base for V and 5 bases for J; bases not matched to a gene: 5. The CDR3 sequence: CASSLEGGQGNEQYF. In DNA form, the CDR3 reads TGTGCCAGCAGCTTAGAAGGGGGACAGGGGAACGAGCAGTACTTC. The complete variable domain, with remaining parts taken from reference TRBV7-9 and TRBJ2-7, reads DTGVSQNPRHKITKRGQNVTFRCDPISEHNRLYWYRQTLGQGPEFLTYFQNEAQLEKSRLLSDRFSAERPKGSFSTLEIQRTEQGDSAMYLCASSLEGGQGNEQYFGPGTRLTVT.

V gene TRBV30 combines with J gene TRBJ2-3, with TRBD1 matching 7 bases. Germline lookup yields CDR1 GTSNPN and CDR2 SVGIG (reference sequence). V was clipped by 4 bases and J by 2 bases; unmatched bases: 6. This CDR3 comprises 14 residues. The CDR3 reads CAWTQGQSTDTQYF. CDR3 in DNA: TGTGCCTGGACGCAGGGACAGTCCACAGATACGCAGTATTTT. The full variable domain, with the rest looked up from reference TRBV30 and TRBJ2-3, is SQTIHQWPATLVQPVGSPLSLECTVEGTSNPNLYWYRQAAGRGLQLLFYSVGIGQISSEVPQNLSASRPQDRQFILSSKKLLLSDSGFYLCAWTQGQSTDTQYFGPGTRLTVL.

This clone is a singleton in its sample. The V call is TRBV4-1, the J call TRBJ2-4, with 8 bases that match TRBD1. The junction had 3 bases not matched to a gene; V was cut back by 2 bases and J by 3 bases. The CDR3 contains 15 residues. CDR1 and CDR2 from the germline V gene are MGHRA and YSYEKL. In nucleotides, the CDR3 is TGCGCCAGCAGCCAAAGGACAGGGTTCAAAAACATTCAGTACTTC. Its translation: CASSQRTGFKNIQYF.

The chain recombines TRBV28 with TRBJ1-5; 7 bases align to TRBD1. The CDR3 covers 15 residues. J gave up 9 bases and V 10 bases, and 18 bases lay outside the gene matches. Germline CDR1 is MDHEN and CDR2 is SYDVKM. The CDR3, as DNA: TGTGCCACCCTTGGGGGCAGGGGGATGAATGGGCCCCAGCATTTT. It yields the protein CATLGGRGMNGPQHF.

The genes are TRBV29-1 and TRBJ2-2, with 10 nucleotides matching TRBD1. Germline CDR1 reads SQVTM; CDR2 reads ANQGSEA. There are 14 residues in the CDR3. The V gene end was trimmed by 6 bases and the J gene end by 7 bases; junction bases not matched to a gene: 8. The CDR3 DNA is TGCAGCGTGGAGCCCGGGACAGGGGTCGGGGAGCTGTTTTTT. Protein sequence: CSVEPGTGVGELFF.

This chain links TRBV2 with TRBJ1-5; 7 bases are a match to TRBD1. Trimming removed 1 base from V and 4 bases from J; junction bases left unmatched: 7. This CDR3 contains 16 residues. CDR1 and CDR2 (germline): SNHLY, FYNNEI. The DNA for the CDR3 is TGTGCCAGCAGTGAAGAGGCAGGGGGGATTAATCAGCCCCAGCATTTT. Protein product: CASSEEAGGINQPQHF.

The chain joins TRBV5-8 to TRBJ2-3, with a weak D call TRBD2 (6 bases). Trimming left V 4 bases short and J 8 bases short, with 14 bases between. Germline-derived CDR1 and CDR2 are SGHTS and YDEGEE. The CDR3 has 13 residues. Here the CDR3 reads CASSPLFGGTQYF. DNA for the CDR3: TGTGCCAGCAGCCCCCTATTCGGGGGTACGCAGTATTTT.

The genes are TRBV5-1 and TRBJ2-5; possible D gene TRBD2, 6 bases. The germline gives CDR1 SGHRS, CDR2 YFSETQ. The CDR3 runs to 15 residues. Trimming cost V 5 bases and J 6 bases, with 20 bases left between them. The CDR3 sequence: CASRPTVAAGKTQYF. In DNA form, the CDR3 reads TGCGCCAGCAGACCCACGGTAGCGGCGGGGAAGACCCAGTACTTC.

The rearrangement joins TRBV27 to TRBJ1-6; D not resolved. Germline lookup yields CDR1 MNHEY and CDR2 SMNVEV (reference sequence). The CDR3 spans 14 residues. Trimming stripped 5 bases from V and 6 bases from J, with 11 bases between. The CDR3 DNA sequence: TGTGCCAGCAGTGCGGGGAGCTCTAATTCACCCCTCCACTTT. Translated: CASSAGSSNSPLHF.

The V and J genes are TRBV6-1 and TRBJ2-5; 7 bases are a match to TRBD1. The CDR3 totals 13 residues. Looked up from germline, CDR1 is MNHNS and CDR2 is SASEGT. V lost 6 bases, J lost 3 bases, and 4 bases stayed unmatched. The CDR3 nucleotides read TGTGCCAGCAGAGATACAGGGGAAGAGACCCAGTACTTC. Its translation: CASRDTGEETQYF.

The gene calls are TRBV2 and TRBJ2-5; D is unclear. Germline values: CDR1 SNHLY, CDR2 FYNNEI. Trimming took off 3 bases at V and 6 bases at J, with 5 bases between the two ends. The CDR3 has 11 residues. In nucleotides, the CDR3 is TGTGCCAGCAGTGACTATCAGACCCAGTACTTC. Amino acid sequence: CASSDYQTQYF.